The rows below give T cell receptor beta chains drawn from one sample of a study of blood T cell repertoires in COVID-19. The repertoire was sequenced with immunoSEQ multiplex PCR; TCRdb's copy has only in-frame clones and lacks some. The table lists around 19,000 clones, approximately 88% of them singletons, with over 6.5% in the top ten. Sequencing was done on a sample of peripheral blood. Source of these receptors: a human donor in a cohort sampled during active COVID-19. The donor label of this sample is uncertain. The CDR3 runs from the conserved cysteine through the conserved F or W. Each record gives: D gene, CDR3 length, clone size, J gene, V gene, CDR3 DNA, CDR3 protein. D genes are given only for firm matches. Only part of the rows carry a size: once, few, many, or a class if the clone is expanded.

TRBD2	15	NA	TRBJ2-1	TRBV7-8	TGTGCCAGCAGCTTCGGAAGCGGGGTCTACAATGAGCAGTTCTTC	CASSFGSGVYNEQFF
TRBD2	12	NA	TRBJ2-1	TRBV2	TGTGCCAGTTCAGAGCGGGAAGGTGAGCAGTTCTTC	CASSEREGEQFF
TRBD1	14	NA	TRBJ2-5	TRBV5-1	TGCGCCAGCAGCGGGGGACAGGTCGGAGAGACCCAGTACTTC	CASSGGQVGETQYF
TRBD1	14	NA	TRBJ1-6	TRBV3-1/TRBV3-2	TGTGCCAGCACTGGACAGGGGGCGTATTCACCCCTCCACTTT	CASTGQGAYSPLHF
NA	16	NA	TRBJ2-2	TRBV29-1	TGCAGCGTAAAAACTTGGGGGGCGGGAGCAACCGGGGAGCTGTTTTTT	CSVKTWGAGATGELFF
NA	14	once	TRBJ1-5	TRBV19	TGTGCCAGTGGACTCAGACAGGTCCCTTCGTCCCAGCATTTT	CASGLRQVPSSQHF
NA	14	NA	TRBJ1-1	TRBV2	TGTGCCAGCAGCTATGGGCAGGGGTTCCCTGAAGCTTTCTTT	CASSYGQGFPEAFF
NA	14	NA	TRBJ1-3	TRBV13	TGTGCCAGCAGCTTTCCGGGACAAGGAAACACCATATATTTT	CASSFPGQGNTIYF
TRBD1	15	few	TRBJ1-3	TRBV10-1	TGCGCCAGCAGCCCCCGGGACAGCTCTGGAAACACCATATATTTT	CASSPRDSSGNTIYF
NA	14	NA	TRBJ1-3	TRBV19	TGTGCCAGTGCACACAGGGTTGCTGGAAACACCATATATTTT	CASAHRVAGNTIYF
NA	16	NA	TRBJ2-5	TRBV5-6	TGTGCCAGCAGCTTGTTCATCCGACAGGCGAGTGAGACCCAGTACTTC	CASSLFIRQASETQYF
TRBD1	15	NA	TRBJ1-1	TRBV5-5	TGTGCCAGCAGCCCCGGGGGTGGACAGGGTTTTATGTCTTTCTTT	CASSPGGGQGFMSFF
NA	16	few	TRBJ1-2	TRBV5-5	TGTGCCAGCAGCTTGGAGGCCAGGAATATCAACTATGGCTACACCTTC	CASSLEARNINYGYTF
TRBD1	15	NA	TRBJ2-7	TRBV5-6	TGTGCCAGCAGCTTGTTAGGACAGGGGGCCTACGAGCAGTACTTC	CASSLLGQGAYEQYF
NA	14	NA	TRBJ2-7	TRBV16	TGTGCCAGCAGCCCCGGGACAAAAAACTACGAGCAGTACTTC	CASSPGTKNYEQYF
TRBD2	18	NA	TRBJ2-3	TRBV28	TGTGCCAGCAGTGACCGAACCACCGGACTAGCGGGGACAGATACGCAGTATTTT	CASSDRTTGLAGTDTQYF
TRBD1	15	NA	TRBJ1-2	TRBV11-2	TGTGCCAGCAGCTTACGAGGGGGCGCAAGCTATGGCTACACCTTC	CASSLRGGASYGYTF
TRBD1	14	once	TRBJ1-5	TRBV5-8	TGTGCCAGCAGCAAGGGACAGGGTTATCAGCCCCAGCATTTT	CASSKGQGYQPQHF
NA	13	once	TRBJ2-7	TRBV11-3	TGTGCCAGCAGCTACGACAACCACTACGAGCAGTACTTC	CASSYDNHYEQYF
NA	17	NA	TRBJ2-1	TRBV5-5	TGTGCCAGCAGCTCCCCCCCAGGTGCGATCTCTGGCGATGAGCAGTTCTTC	CASSSPPGAISGDEQFF
NA	14	NA	TRBJ2-1	TRBV15	TGTGCCACCAGCGGGGGACTCACTTACAATGAGCAGTTCTTC	CATSGGLTYNEQFF
NA	13	NA	TRBJ1-2	TRBV19	TGTGCCAGTAGTATAGAAAAGCTCTATGGCTACACCTTC	CASSIEKLYGYTF
NA	15	once	TRBJ1-1	TRBV9	TGTGCCAGCAGCGTAGCTTGGGCCCAGGGCACTGAAGCTTTCTTT	CASSVAWAQGTEAFF
TRBD2	14	NA	TRBJ2-2	TRBV7-9	TGTGCCAGCAGCGTGGGGGAGGGGACCGGGGAGCTGTTTTTT	CASSVGEGTGELFF
TRBD1	14	NA	TRBJ2-1	TRBV27	TGTGCCAGCAGGCCGGCGGACAGGGTCCATGAGCAGTTCTTC	CASRPADRVHEQFF
TRBD2	17	NA	TRBJ2-3	TRBV13	TGTGCCAGCGCTGGGGCTAGCGGGAGCTTCGGCACAGATACGCAGTATTTT	CASAGASGSFGTDTQYF
NA	13	NA	TRBJ2-6	TRBV6-5	TGTGCCAGCACGGGAGCTGGGGCCAACGTCCTGACTTTC	CASTGAGANVLTF
TRBD2	14	NA	TRBJ2-5	TRBV19	TGTGCCAGTAGACCCGGGACTAGCGAAGAGACCCAGTACTTC	CASRPGTSEETQYF
NA	14	few	TRBJ1-2	TRBV3-1/TRBV3-2	TGTGCCAGCAGTCCACAGGGTCGTGCGTACGGCTACACCTTC	CASSPQGRAYGYTF
TRBD1	15	few	TRBJ1-4	TRBV14	TGTGCCAGCAGCCGGAGACAGGGCACAAATGAAAAACTGTTTTTT	CASSRRQGTNEKLFF
TRBD1	14	NA	TRBJ1-5	TRBV6-5	TGTGCCAGCAGTATTGACAGGGTCGGTCAGCCCCAGCATTTT	CASSIDRVGQPQHF
NA	15	NA	TRBJ1-1	TRBV7-9	TGTGCCAGCAGCTTAGGGGAGGGTGGGAACACTGAAGCTTTCTTT	CASSLGEGGNTEAFF
TRBD1	16	NA	TRBJ2-6	TRBV6-6	TGTGCCAGCACCAGGACAGGGGCTTCTGGGGCCAACGTCCTGACTTTC	CASTRTGASGANVLTF
TRBD1	11	NA	TRBJ1-1	TRBV2	TGTGCCAGCAGAGGGGACAGTGAAGCTTTCTTT	CASRGDSEAFF
NA	14	NA	TRBJ2-5	TRBV28	TGTGCCAGCAAAGGGGGGGGGATCCAAGAGACCCAGTACTTC	CASKGGGIQETQYF